A single T cell receptor beta chain is shown here with its context. Its antigen is still unknown. This was the immunoSEQ v3.0 assay at survey level. The assay was immunoSEQ multiplex PCR, and TCRdb's table has in-frame clones only and misses some. Counted here are about 35,000 clones, approximately 85% occurring once; the ten biggest clones make up about 10%. The CDR3 runs to 15 residues. Germline V gives CDR1 MNHNY, CDR2 SVGAGI (reference sequence). Trimming pared 0 bases from V and 5 bases from J, leaving 13 bases between. These data originate in a study of long-term antiretroviral therapy in people with HIV. Study-level points and caveats: The data indicate that diversity increased after ART but remained below transplant donor controls. Gathering of blood took place between the mid-2000s and the late 2010s, possibly under older ART regimens.

The study used samples holding about 0.9-10 million cryopreserved PBMC before DNA extraction. This TCR came from a young man with HIV. The J gene is TRBJ1-1, the V gene TRBV6-6; D perhaps matches TRBD1 (6 bases). Here the sequenced sample was unsorted PBMCs, taken 2.2 years after starting antiretroviral therapy. The CDR3 sequence is CASSYSRGRRTEAFF. CDR3 nucleotides: TGTGCCAGCAGTTACTCGCGGGGGCGCAGAACTGAAGCTTTCTTT.